One and the same sample provided the 28 T cell receptor beta chains below, sequenced in a study of blood T cells in healthy people across ages. Together with a sample-barcoded 5' primer, a J-beta primer mix was included in a second PCR lasting about 6 to 11 cycles. Each CDR3 protein is one row after TCRdb ran MiXCR on the 5' RACE reads. The data contain under 1,100,000 distinct CDR3 sequences, 20% to 25% of them singletons. The sample also formed part of further work on T cells of mothers and their children.

Sequencing was carried out using blood. The source is a girl aged 2-10 years in good health.

The chain joins TRBV11-2 to TRBJ1-2, with a weak D call TRBD1 (5 bases). Germline lookup yields CDR1 SGHAT and CDR2 FQNNGV. V gave up 2 bases and J gave up 8 bases, with 15 bases separating them. CDR3 length: 14 residues. The DNA for the CDR3 is TGTGCCAGCAGCTTACTAGACAGCGTCTACGGCTACACCTTC. This codes for CASSLLDSVYGYTF.

The chain is built from TRBV12-3 or TRBV12-4 and TRBJ2-5; 8 nucleotides align to TRBD1. The end of the DNA aligns better with TRBJ2-7, so the J call may be wrong. This CDR3 region has 14 residues. CDR3 sequence (DNA): TGTGCCAGCAGTTACGGGACAGGCAGCGGCGAGCAGTACTTC. Protein: CASSYGTGSGEQYF.

In its sample, this clonotype was seen a few times. V usage is TRBV4-3 and J usage is TRBJ2-7; D remains ambiguous. Trimming shortened V by 0 bases and J by 3 bases, and 18 bases separated the two germline ends. The germline CDR1 and CDR2 sequences are LGHNA and YSLEER. The CDR3 contains 17 residues. CDR3 sequence (DNA): TGCGCCAGCAGCCAAGATTTAAGTATGCAGCCTGACTACGAGCAGTACTTC. Protein product: CASSQDLSMQPDYEQYF.

This rearrangement joins TRBV6-1 to TRBJ2-1, with D tentatively TRBD2 (6 bases). V was trimmed by 3 bases and J by 0 bases, leaving 18 bases between them. The CDR3 consists of 18 residues. From germline, CDR1 is MNHNS and CDR2 SASEGT. Written as DNA, the CDR3 is TGTGCCAGCAGTGACGATTGGGACTCCGATAGCTCCTACAATGAGCAGTTCTTC. Its translation: CASSDDWDSDSSYNEQFF.

This clonotype occurred a few times. The chain carries TRBV6-2 or TRBV6-3 and TRBJ2-2, with a possible D match to TRBD2 (5 bases). V lost 3 bases to trimming and J lost 8 bases, with 13 bases between them. The length of the CDR3 is 14 residues. The germline gives CDR1 MNHEY, CDR2 SVGEGT. The CDR3 loop is CASSYTGESGELFF. The CDR3 DNA reads as TGTGCCAGCAGTTATACCGGGGAATCGGGGGAGCTGTTTTTT.

This clonotype was seen only a few times. In DNA form, the CDR3 reads TGTGCTAGTGGTTTGGACTTTGAAGCTTTCTTT. Its protein product is CASGLDFEAFF. This chain connects TRBV12-5 to TRBJ1-1; D is ambiguous. The V gene's germline CDR1 is LGHNT and CDR2 FRNRAP. This CDR3 is built from 11 residues. Trimming shortened V by 1 base and J by 7 bases, and 4 bases separated the two germline ends.

A note on this clonotype: The junction departs from germline at one end; a sequencing error may be responsible. The chain employs TRBV7-9 and TRBJ1-2, with D unresolved. The CDR3 extends over 9 amino acids. Germline values: CDR1 SEHNR, CDR2 FQNEAQ (reference sequence). As DNA, the CDR3 is TGTGCCAGCAGCTTAGTAGGGAACTTC. It codes for CASSLVGNF.

A remark on this clonotype: A much more abundant neighbour one base away suggests this may be a read error. The J gene is TRBJ1-2, the V gene TRBV12-3 or TRBV12-4; 10 nucleotides align to TRBD1. The CDR3 totals 13 residues. V was pared by 5 bases and J by 7 bases, with 4 bases of the junction left unmatched. CDR3 DNA sequence: TGTGCCAGCAGTCCCGGGACAGGGGTTGGCTACACCTTC. It encodes CASSPGTGVGYTF.

With regard to this clonotype: A read error may produce the germline difference seen at one junction end. This rearrangement joins TRBV6-5 to TRBJ1-1; 8 nucleotides line up with TRBD1. Germline CDR1 is MNHEY and CDR2 is SVGAGI. This CDR3 spans 14 amino acids. The CDR3, as DNA: TGTGACAGCGGTGAAGGACAGGGGAACACTGAAGCTTTCTTT. Translated, it gives CDSGEGQGNTEAFF.

The chain combines TRBV7-2 with TRBJ2-1; perhaps TRBD2 as D (5 bases). The germline gives CDR1 SGHTA, CDR2 FQGNSA. V gave up 2 bases and J gave up 0 bases, with 8 bases separating them. There are 15 residues in the CDR3. In DNA, the CDR3 is TGTGCCAGCAGCTTACGGGAACCCTCCTACAATGAGCAGTTCTTC. This gives the protein CASSLREPSYNEQFF. Full variable domain (missing parts from reference TRBV7-2 and TRBJ2-1): GAGVSQSPSNKVTEKGKDVELRCDPISGHTALYWYRQSLGQGLEFLIYFQGNSAPDKSGLPSDRFSAERTGGSVSTLTIQRTQQEDSAVYLCASSLREPSYNEQFFGPGTRLTVL.

The rearrangement joins TRBV7-8 to TRBJ1-2; 11 nucleotides agree with TRBD1. Germline CDR1 reads SGHVS; CDR2 reads FQNEAQ. The ends lost 5 bases at V and 7 bases at J; junction bases unmatched: 12. The CDR3 has 16 amino acids. CDR3 coding DNA: TGTGCCAGCAGCCAAGCCCGGGACAGGGGGAGAATTGGCTACACCTTC. Translated, it gives CASSQARDRGRIGYTF.

The chain carries TRBV7-9 and TRBJ2-7; 7 bases line up with TRBD1. The germline CDR1 and CDR2 sequences are SEHNR and FQNEAQ (reference sequence). This CDR3 region has 14 residues. V lost 10 bases and J lost 1; bases outside the gene matches: 10. CDR3 protein: CATGSKTGSYEQYF. The CDR3 bases are TGTGCCACAGGATCCAAGACAGGGTCCTACGAGCAGTACTTC.

This clonotype has just a few counts. The CDR3 reads CASSSSPEGPLHF. As DNA, the CDR3 is TGTGCCAGCAGCTCCTCTCCCGAAGGACCCCTCCACTTT. The rearrangement joins TRBV7-8 to TRBJ1-6; D is unresolved. Between the trimmed V and J ends, which lost 4 bases and 12 bases, there was a span of 13 bases. The CDR3 spans 13 residues. CDR1 and CDR2 (germline): SGHVS, FQNEAQ.

As to this clonotype: The junction and the germline gene differ at one end; a read error may be behind it. The J gene is TRBJ2-1, the V gene TRBV5-6, with TRBD2 matching over 7 bases. The length of the CDR3 is 15 residues. Germline V gene lookup returns CDR1 SGHDT and CDR2 YYEEEE. DNA of the CDR3: TGTGCCAGCAGCCCCGGAGCGGGATCGGGAGAGACCCAATACTTC. Protein sequence: CASSPGAGSGETQYF.

V and J are TRBV7-9 and TRBJ2-1; 7 nucleotides align to TRBD1. Trimming cost V 2 bases and J 14 bases; bases outside gene matches: 9. Germline lookup yields CDR1 SEHNR and CDR2 FQNEAQ (reference sequence). This CDR3 contains 13 residues. CDR3 nucleotides: TGTGCCAGCAGCTTAAGTGACAGGGCGACCGAGTTCTTC. It specifies CASSLSDRATEFF.

This clonotype occurred a few times. This chain connects TRBV19 to TRBJ1-2; tentatively, D is TRBD1 (5 bases). CDR3 size: 11 residues. V was shortened by 10 bases and J by 4 bases, with 10 bases between the two germline ends. CDR1 and CDR2 from the germline V gene are LNHDA and SQIVND (reference sequence). The CDR3 region has the DNA TGTGCCACCCGGACATTCTATGGCTACACCTTC. This gives the protein CATRTFYGYTF.

The rearrangement joins TRBV28 to TRBJ2-1; 9 bases map to TRBD2. Germline-derived CDR1 and CDR2 are MDHEN and SYDVKM. Trimming took 8 bases from V and 10 from J; bases not matched to a gene: 3. The CDR3 has 11 amino acids. The chain's CDR3 is CASALAGEQFF. Here the CDR3 DNA reads TGTGCCAGCGCGCTAGCGGGAGAGCAGTTCTTC.

Notes on this clonotype: One end of the junction is discordant with germline, which a read error may explain. The rearrangement links TRBV11-3 to TRBJ2-5; no definite D call. CDR1 is SGHNT and CDR2 is YENEEA in the germline V gene. This CDR3 has 13 residues. Here the CDR3 DNA reads TGTGCCAGCAGCTTAGAGTACCAAGAGGCCCAGTACTTC. It is translated as CASSLEYQEAQYF. The full variable domain, rest sourced from reference TRBV11-3 and TRBJ2-5, is EAGVVQSPRYKIIEKKQPVAFWCNPISGHNTLYWYLQNLGQGPELLIRYENEEAVDDSQLPKDRFSAERLKGVDSTLKIQPAELGDSAVYLCASSLEYQEAQYFGPGTRLLVL.

This clonotype was recorded a few times. V and J are TRBV20-1 and TRBJ2-1; 11 positions agree with TRBD1. The CDR3 is 14 residues long. Germline CDR1 DFQATT, CDR2 SNEGSKA (reference sequence). V shed 4 bases and J 6 bases; nucleotides not matched to a gene: 5. CDR3 in amino acids: CSAMGQGGTNEQFF. CDR3 DNA sequence: TGCAGTGCTATGGGACAGGGGGGGACCAATGAGCAGTTCTTC.

V is TRBV13 and J is TRBJ1-3; D call uncertain. V was pared by 4 bases and J by 2 bases, with 9 bases between. CDR3 length: 14 amino acids. Germline CDR1 PRHDT, CDR2 FYEKMQ (reference sequence). The CDR3 nucleotides are TGTGCCAGCAGCTCTGAGATAGCTGGAAACACCATATATTTT. Protein: CASSSEIAGNTIYF.

V and J are TRBV4-3 and TRBJ1-2, with 8 bases matching TRBD1. The trim removed 0 bases at V and 7 bases at J, leaving 4 bases unmatched. Germline values: CDR1 LGHNA, CDR2 YSLEER. The CDR3 has 14 residues. CDR3 sequence: CASSQDRTGSGYTF. DNA of the CDR3: TGCGCCAGCAGCCAAGATCGGACAGGGAGTGGCTACACCTTC.

The chain links TRBV5-5 to TRBJ2-3; possibly TRBD1 for D (5 bases). V gave up 0 bases and J gave up 5 bases, with 7 bases separating them. The germline V gene encodes CDR1 SGHKS and CDR2 YYEKEE (reference sequence). The CDR3 has 13 residues. CDR3 nucleotides: TGTGCCAGCAGCTTGGAGGGGCGAGATACGCAGTATTTT. Residues: CASSLEGRDTQYF.

Only a few counts were recorded for this clonotype. The chain is built from TRBV20-1 and TRBJ1-5, with D hard to call. Between the trimmed V and J ends, which lost 0 bases and 3 bases, there was a span of 12 bases. Germline CDR1 and CDR2: DFQATT and SNEGSKA (reference sequence). The CDR3 runs to 15 residues. CDR3 amino acids: CSARDLKGSNQPQHF. The DNA of the CDR3 is TGCAGTGCTAGAGACCTCAAAGGGTCCAATCAGCCCCAGCATTTT.

This clonotype was recorded a few times. V gene TRBV12-5 combines with J gene TRBJ2-3; the D is unclear. The CDR3 covers 13 residues. Trimming pared 4 bases from V and 5 bases from J, leaving 10 bases between. From germline, CDR1 is LGHNT and CDR2 FRNRAP. CDR3 nucleotide sequence: TGTGCTAGTGGTTCGCCCTATGAAGATACGCAGTATTTT. Encoded protein: CASGSPYEDTQYF.

V and J are TRBV20-1 and TRBJ2-7; 7 bases are a match to TRBD1. The DNA matches TRBJ2-5 better at its end, which makes the J call doubtful. CDR3 size: 13 residues. The germline gives CDR1 DFQATT, CDR2 SNEGSKA (reference sequence). CDR3 sequence reads: CSADEDRQETQYF. The CDR3 DNA is TGCAGTGCTGACGAGGACAGGCAAGAGACCCAGTACTTC.

This clonotype was detected a few times. The chain uses TRBV4-1 and TRBJ2-5; D is tentatively TRBD1 or TRBD2 (5 bases each). Matching the DNA end better, TRBJ2-7 makes the J call doubtful. Germline CDR1 is MGHRA and CDR2 is YSYEKL. The CDR3 is made up of 16 amino acids. The CDR3 nucleotides read TGCGCCAGCAGCCAAGTCATGGGGACGGTTAACTACGAGCAGTACTTC. Translated, it gives CASSQVMGTVNYEQYF.

The rearrangement joins TRBV29-1 to TRBJ2-1; weak D call: TRBD1 (6 bases). The J call is uncertain, as TRBJ2-5 better fits the DNA end. CDR1 is SQVTM and CDR2 is ANQGSEA in the germline V gene. CDR3 size: 14 residues. CDR3 amino acids: CSATVGAGSETQYF. As DNA, the CDR3 is TGCAGCGCCACCGTGGGGGCAGGGAGTGAGACCCAGTACTTC.

The chain employs TRBV7-2 and TRBJ1-1, with a weak D call TRBD1 (5 bases). V was shortened by 5 bases and J by 5 bases, with 15 bases between the two germline ends. The CDR3 runs to 14 residues. Germline values: CDR1 SGHTA, CDR2 FQGNSA. The CDR3 loop is CASSLGISGTEAFF. CDR3 DNA: TGTGCCAGCAGCCTAGGGATTTCAGGGACTGAAGCTTTCTTT.